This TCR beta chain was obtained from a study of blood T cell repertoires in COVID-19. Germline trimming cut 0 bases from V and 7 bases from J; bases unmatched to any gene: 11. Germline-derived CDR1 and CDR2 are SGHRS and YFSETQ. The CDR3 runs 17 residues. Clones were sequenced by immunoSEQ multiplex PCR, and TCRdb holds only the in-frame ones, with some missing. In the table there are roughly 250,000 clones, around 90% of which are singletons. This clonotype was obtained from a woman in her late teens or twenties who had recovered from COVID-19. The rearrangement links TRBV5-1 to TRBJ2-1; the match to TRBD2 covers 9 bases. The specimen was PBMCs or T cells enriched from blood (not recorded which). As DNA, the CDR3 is TGCGCCAGCAGCTTGGCAGGGTGGCTAGCGGGGAGGAATGAGCAGTTCTTC. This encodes CASSLAGWLAGRNEQFF.